These 5 T cell receptor beta chains came from one sample sequenced in a study of T cell changes during pregnancy in multiple sclerosis. Sequencing was performed with immunoSEQ multiplex PCR; in TCRdb, only in-frame clones are kept and a portion is missing. The repertoire consists of more than 70,000 clones, with roughly 93% occurring once and the leading ten covering 2.5% to 3%. The source material was peripheral blood, sampled in the second trimester of pregnancy. The receptor set was obtained from a female donor with multiple sclerosis, enrolled in a pregnancy study.

CDR3 DNA sequence: TGTGCCAGCTCACCAACAGACGCTAACTATGGCTACACCTTC. Protein: CASSPTDANYGYTF. V is TRBV18 and J is TRBJ1-2; D is undetermined. The CDR3 sequence is 14 residues long. Trimming took 2 bases from V and 0 from J, leaving 7 bases between them. Germline V gene data show CDR1 as KGHSH and CDR2 as LQKENI.

The chain recombines TRBV19 with TRBJ2-1; the match to TRBD2 covers 8 bases. There are 15 residues in the CDR3. The germline V gene encodes CDR1 LNHDA and CDR2 SQIVND (reference sequence). V lost 2 bases, J lost 5 bases, and 5 bases stayed unmatched. The CDR3 coding sequence is TGTGCCAGTAGTATACCGGGACTAGATAACAATGAGCAGTTCTTC. This translates into CASSIPGLDNNEQFF.

The chain recombines TRBV9 with TRBJ2-1, with 13 bases fitting TRBD2. Unmatched junction bases numbered 10, after V lost 5 bases and J lost 5 bases. The germline CDR1 and CDR2 sequences are SGDLS and YYNGEE. The CDR3 totals 17 residues. The CDR3 DNA sequence: TGTGCCAGCAGTTCCGCCGGGACTAGCGGGGCGGACAATGAGCAGTTCTTC. Protein: CASSSAGTSGADNEQFF.

This rearrangement joins TRBV5-1 to TRBJ2-5, with 8 bases that match TRBD2. Germline lookup yields CDR1 SGHRS and CDR2 YFSETQ. V lost 0 bases to trimming and J lost 4 bases; unmatched junction nucleotides: 14. CDR3 length equals 18 residues. The CDR3 DNA reads TGCGCCAGCAGCTTGGATTTGACGGGGGGGCCGAAGGGAGAGACCCAGTACTTC. Protein: CASSLDLTGGPKGETQYF.

The V and J genes are TRBV27 and TRBJ1-5; 8 positions match TRBD1. The CDR3 runs to 14 residues. Germline lookup yields CDR1 MNHEY and CDR2 SMNVEV (reference sequence). V lost 5 bases to trimming and J lost 7 bases; unmatched junction nucleotides: 7. The CDR3, as DNA: TGTGCCAGCAGTCACAGGGGGGAGGACCAGCCCCAGCATTTT. Translated, it gives CASSHRGEDQPQHF.